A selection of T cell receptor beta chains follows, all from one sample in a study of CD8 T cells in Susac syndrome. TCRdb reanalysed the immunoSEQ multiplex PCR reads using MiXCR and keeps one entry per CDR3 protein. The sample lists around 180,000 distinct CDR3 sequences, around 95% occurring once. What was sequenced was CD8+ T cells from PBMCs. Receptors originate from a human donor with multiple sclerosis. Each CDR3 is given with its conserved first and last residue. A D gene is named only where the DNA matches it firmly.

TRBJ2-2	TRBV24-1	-	CATSTGAGELFF
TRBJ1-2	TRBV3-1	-	CASSPRAGGARGDYTF
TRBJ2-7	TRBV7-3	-	CASGTGRGYEQYF
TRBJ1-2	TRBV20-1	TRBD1	CSARALPGQGGTGYGYTF
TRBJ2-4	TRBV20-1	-	CSARAGLVKNIQYF
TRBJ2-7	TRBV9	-	CASSAPKGEGQVHYEQYF
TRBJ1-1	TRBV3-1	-	CASSQGALGTEAFF
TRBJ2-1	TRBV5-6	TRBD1	CASTPQGANEQFF
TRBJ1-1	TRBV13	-	CASSPQRANTEAFF
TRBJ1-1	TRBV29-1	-	CSGTQGGEAFF
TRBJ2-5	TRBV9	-	CASRGAGETQYF
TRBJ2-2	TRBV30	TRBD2	CAWKRGTNTGELFF
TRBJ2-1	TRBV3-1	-	CASSRSGPGLEQFF
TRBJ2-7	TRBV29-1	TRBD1	CSVEDPHRGSPYEQYF
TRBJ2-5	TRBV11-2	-	CASSLVSGELMQETQYF
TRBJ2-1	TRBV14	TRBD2	CASSPQRGSGIEYNEQFF
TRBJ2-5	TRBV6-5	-	CASSYSNGPQETQYF
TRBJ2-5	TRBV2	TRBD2	CASSELAGGRETQYF
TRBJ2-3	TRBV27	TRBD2	CASSLAGVADTQYF
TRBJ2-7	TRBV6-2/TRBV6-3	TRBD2	CASLGEGPYEQYF
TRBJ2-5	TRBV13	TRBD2	CASSWREGIETQYF
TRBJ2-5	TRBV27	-	CATKATALQGETQYF
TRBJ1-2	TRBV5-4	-	CASSLAGGNYGYTF